Below are 10 T cell receptor beta chains sequenced from a single sample in a study of beta chain features in type 1 diabetes. General study results and limits: Moderate yet significant TCRB CDR3 shortening was seen in Type 1 diabetes patients in all four CD4+ subsets.

These receptors lack a known antigen. Expressed TCRB transcripts were sequenced, since all the RNA that had been isolated was reverse transcribed. The method was immunoSEQ multiplex PCR; TCRdb's version includes in-frame clones alone and lacks a portion of them. The sample lists 680,000 or so clones, roughly 12% occurring once. The material sequenced was naive CD4+ T cells from blood. The receptors here all came from a man younger than 35 with type 1 diabetes.

The CDR3 sequence: CASSEGVGEETQYF. The CDR3 DNA sequence: TGTGCCAGCAGTGAAGGCGTGGGGGAAGAGACCCAGTACTTC. This chain connects TRBV6-1 to TRBJ2-5, with D possibly being TRBD1 or TRBD2 (5 bases each). Trimming stripped 1 base from V and 3 bases from J, with 9 bases between. Germline assignment: CDR1 MNHNS and CDR2 SASEGT. The CDR3 spans 14 residues.

The sample holds a few counts of this clone. The chain recombines TRBV30 with TRBJ2-1; 8 bases align to TRBD2. Unmatched junction bases numbered 5, after V lost 2 bases and J lost 5 bases. CDR1 is GTSNPN and CDR2 is SVGIG in the germline V gene (reference sequence). The CDR3 runs 14 residues. In nucleotides, the CDR3 is TGTGCCTGGAGTCGGGGGGGACATCACAATGAGCAGTTCTTC. Translated: CAWSRGGHHNEQFF.

This clone turned up a few times. The V gene is TRBV6-1, the J gene TRBJ1-1, with 7 bases that match TRBD1. CDR1 is MNHNS, CDR2 SASEGT, per germline. This CDR3 is built from 14 residues. Trimming removed 7 bases from V and 0 bases from J; junction bases left unmatched: 5. CDR3 nucleotides: TGTGCCAGCATCTTACAGGGGATGAACACTGAAGCTTTCTTT. Residues: CASILQGMNTEAFF.

V usage is TRBV19 and J usage is TRBJ1-1, with D unresolved. The V end lost 1 base, the J end lost 3 bases, and 12 bases lay between the germline ends. The CDR3 runs 15 residues. Germline CDR1 reads LNHDA; CDR2 reads SQIVND (reference sequence). The CDR3 nucleotides are TGTGCCAGTAGTATAGCAACCGGGCTCGACACTGAAGCTTTCTTT. This encodes CASSIATGLDTEAFF.

The chain joins TRBV14 to TRBJ1-5; 7 positions agree with TRBD1. Looked up from germline, CDR1 is SGHDN and CDR2 is FVKESK. Trimming cost V 4 bases and J 4 bases; bases outside gene matches: 4. The CDR3 extends over 14 amino acids. The CDR3 spells CASSPGTANQPQHF. The CDR3 region has the DNA TGTGCCAGCAGCCCAGGGACAGCAAATCAGCCCCAGCATTTT.

A few counts support this clone. The gene calls are TRBV18 and TRBJ2-2; 9 positions agree with TRBD1. Germline-derived CDR1 and CDR2 are KGHSH and LQKENI. The V segment lost 2 bases and the J segment 5 bases; nucleotides outside the gene matches: 0. The CDR3 contains 14 residues. Here the CDR3 reads CASSPGTGTGELFF. As DNA, the CDR3 is TGTGCCAGCTCACCAGGGACAGGGACCGGGGAGCTGTTTTTT. Combining the CDR3 with reference TRBV18 and TRBJ2-2 gives the whole variable domain NAGVMQNPRHLVRRRGQEARLRCSPMKGHSHVYWYRQLPEEGLKFMVYLQKENIIDESGMPKERFSAEFPKEGPSILRIQQVVRGDSAAYFCASSPGTGTGELFFGEGSRLTVL.

J is TRBJ2-1 and V is TRBV7-8; no clear D. Per germline, CDR1 SGHVS and CDR2 FQNEAQ. The CDR3 contains 15 residues. The V gene lost 5 bases and the J gene lost 6 bases, with 17 bases spanning the gap. The CDR3 reads CASSPEWAGLNEQFF. CDR3 nucleotides: TGTGCCAGCAGCCCCGAATGGGCAGGCCTCAATGAGCAGTTCTTC.

The gene calls are TRBV9 and TRBJ2-7, with D possibly matching TRBD2 (6 bases). The CDR3 length is 15 residues. Per the germline V gene, CDR1 is SGDLS and CDR2 is YYNGEE. Trimming took 0 bases from V and 3 from J, leaving 13 bases between them. The chain's CDR3 is CASSVGQGGLYEQYF. For the CDR3, the DNA is TGTGCCAGCAGCGTAGGCCAAGGAGGGCTCTACGAGCAGTACTTC.

This rearrangement joins TRBV6-5 to TRBJ2-5; D gene ambiguous. Trimming shortened V by 0 bases and J by 5 bases, and 7 bases separated the two germline ends. This CDR3 has 13 amino acids. CDR1 is MNHEY and CDR2 is SVGAGI in the germline V gene. The CDR3 region is CASSYSGRETQYF. The DNA for the CDR3 is TGTGCCAGCAGTTACTCGGGCCGGGAGACCCAGTACTTC.

This clone was counted a few times. The chain has TRBV6-5 and TRBJ2-7; the match to TRBD2 covers 9 bases. Germline-derived CDR1 and CDR2 are MNHEY and SVGAGI. The junction had 6 bases not matched to a gene; V was cut back by 6 bases and J by 0 bases. The CDR3 runs 15 residues. CDR3 region: CASSQLSGGSYEQYF. The DNA for the CDR3 is TGTGCCAGCAGCCAACTTAGCGGGGGCTCCTACGAGCAGTACTTC.